The next 18 T cell receptor beta chains were all read from a single sample in a study of graft-versus-host responses after intestinal transplantation. Sequencing used immunoSEQ multiplex PCR; TCRdb keeps in-frame clones, though not all of them. This table has 7,800 or so clones, about 29% appearing once. The material sequenced was alloreactive CD4+ T cells from a mixed lymphocyte reaction culture, taken before transplantation. Specified subset: CFSE-low proliferating T cells sorted from roughly six-day pre-transplant mixed lymphocyte reaction (GvH or HvG direction). The receptors stem from a human patient who was an organ donor for intestinal transplantation.

This chain uses TRBV5-4 with TRBJ2-5, with 7 bases matching TRBD2. Looked up from germline, CDR1 is SGHNT and CDR2 is YYREEE (reference sequence). This CDR3 is built from 16 residues. With 1 base clipped from V and 5 bases from J, the junction kept 11 bases outside the gene matches. The CDR3 sequence is CASSLNPEEGGETQYF. CDR3 DNA sequence: TGTGCCAGCAGCTTGAACCCCGAAGAGGGAGGGGAGACCCAGTACTTC.

This sequence joins TRBV16 and TRBJ1-2; D gene unclear. V was trimmed by 4 bases and J by 7 bases, leaving 7 bases between them. Germline V gene sequence: CDR1 KGHSY, CDR2 FQNENV. CDR3 size: 11 residues. The CDR3 loop is CASSPRSGYTF. Written as DNA, the CDR3 is TGTGCCAGCAGCCCTAGGTCTGGCTACACCTTC.

The sample holds a few counts of this clone. The V gene is TRBV9, the J gene TRBJ2-3; TRBD2 is a possible D gene (6 bases). The V gene lost 4 bases and the J gene lost 3 bases, with 12 bases spanning the gap. Germline V gene lookup returns CDR1 SGDLS and CDR2 YYNGEE. The length of the CDR3 is 14 residues. This chain's CDR3 is CASSPSGSTDTQYF. The DNA for the CDR3 is TGTGCCAGCAGCCCTTCCGGGAGTACAGATACGCAGTATTTT.

This clone appeared a few times. V gene TRBV20-1 combines with J gene TRBJ2-1; 8 nucleotides agree with TRBD2. J gave up 15 bases and V 2 bases, and 0 bases lay outside the gene matches. In germline, CDR1 is DFQATT, CDR2 SNEGSKA (reference sequence). The CDR3 consists of 9 residues. In nucleotides, the CDR3 is TGCAGTGCTAGACTAGCGGGGTTCTTC. The encoded protein is CSARLAGFF.

The V call is TRBV6-5, the J call TRBJ1-5; no firm D call. CDR1 is MNHEY and CDR2 is SVGAGI in the germline V gene. Trimming stripped 0 bases from V and 2 bases from J, with 11 bases between. The length of the CDR3 is 16 residues. The CDR3 DNA reads as TGTGCCAGCAGTTACTCTGCCGGGTATGGCAATCAGCCCCAGCATTTT. Its translation is CASSYSAGYGNQPQHF.

This rearrangement joins TRBV20-1 to TRBJ1-1; D gene unclear. V shed 2 bases and J shed 2 bases, with 3 bases lying between them. Per the germline V gene, CDR1 is DFQATT and CDR2 is SNEGSKA (reference sequence). The CDR3 totals 11 residues. The CDR3 is CSARLNTEAFF. The CDR3 region has the DNA TGCAGTGCTAGATTAAACACTGAAGCTTTCTTT.

This clone was observed a handful of times. At one of its ends the junction is not consistent with the germline gene, which may arise from a read error. The chain joins TRBV4-1 to TRBJ2-7; 9 bases fit TRBD1. Per germline, CDR1 MGHRA and CDR2 YSYEKL. CDR3 length: 15 amino acids. DNA for the CDR3: TGTGCCAGCAGCCGGGGGACAGGGAAGCCCTACGAGCAGTACTTC. It yields the protein CASSRGTGKPYEQYF.

The rearrangement joins TRBV5-1 to TRBJ2-2; D unresolved. Germline V CDR1 and CDR2: SGHRS, YFSETQ. The CDR3 is 13 amino acids. Trimming pared 0 bases from V and 3 bases from J, leaving 3 bases between. The CDR3 region is CASSLADTGELFF. In DNA, the CDR3 is TGCGCCAGCAGCTTGGCGGACACCGGGGAGCTGTTTTTT.

This clone has a handful of counts. This sequence joins TRBV7-2 and TRBJ1-3; D ambiguous. Trimming pared 5 bases from V and 2 bases from J, leaving 13 bases between. The CDR3 extends over 15 amino acids. Germline V gene lookup returns CDR1 SGHTA and CDR2 FQGNSA. CDR3 loop: CASSPARGAGNTIYF. CDR3 bases: TGTGCCAGCAGCCCGGCCCGGGGTGCTGGAAACACCATATATTTT.

V usage is TRBV5-1 and J usage is TRBJ2-5; 7 bases agree with TRBD2. With V trimmed by 7 bases and J by 5 bases, 11 bases remained unmatched. The CDR3 covers 14 residues. Looked up from germline, CDR1 is SGHRS and CDR2 is YFSETQ. The CDR3 is CASGPGTNSETQYF. The CDR3 nucleotides are TGCGCCAGCGGCCCCGGGACTAACAGCGAGACCCAGTACTTC.

V gene TRBV5-1 combines with J gene TRBJ2-2; D not certain. V was cut by 1 base and J by 1 base, with 11 bases left in between. The CDR3 is 16 amino acids. The germline V gene encodes CDR1 SGHRS and CDR2 YFSETQ. Written as DNA, the CDR3 is TGCGCCAGCAGCTTGAAGACAACATTGAACACCGGGGAGCTGTTTTTT. The encoded protein is CASSLKTTLNTGELFF. The full variable domain, its missing parts supplied by reference TRBV5-1 and TRBJ2-2, is KAGVTQTPRYLIKTRGQQVTLSCSPISGHRSVSWYQQTPGQGLQFLFEYFSETQRNKGNFPGRFSGRQFSNSRSEMNVSTLELGDSALYLCASSLKTTLNTGELFFGEGSRLTVL.

The chain couples TRBV7-3 to TRBJ2-1, with 10 bases that match TRBD1. CDR1 and CDR2 (germline): SGHTA, FQGTGA. The ends lost 5 bases at V and 9 bases at J; junction bases unmatched: 7. This CDR3 contains 14 residues. The CDR3 nucleotides read TGTGCCAGCAGCGCCGCCGACAGGGGGCGTGAGCAGTTCTTC. Its translation is CASSAADRGREQFF.

In this sample, this clone turned up a few times. CDR3 residues: CAISESLASANEKLFF. CDR3 in DNA: TGTGCCATCAGTGAGTCCTTAGCGAGCGCAAATGAAAAACTGTTTTTT. The chain has TRBV10-3 and TRBJ1-4; D is unclear. CDR3 length: 16 amino acids. The germline gives CDR1 ENHRY, CDR2 SYGVKD. The V gene lost 0 bases and the J gene lost 5 bases, with 13 bases spanning the gap.

The table lists this clone with a count of one. The V gene is TRBV18, the J gene TRBJ2-1; TRBD2 might be the D (6 bases). Germline V gene data show CDR1 as KGHSH and CDR2 as LQKENI. V was pared by 3 bases and J by 0 bases, with 6 bases between. The CDR3 is 14 amino acids. The CDR3 reads CASSPGSSYNEQFF. CDR3 coding DNA: TGTGCCAGCTCACCCGGGAGCTCCTACAATGAGCAGTTCTTC.

This clone was found a few times. This chain uses TRBV7-9 with TRBJ1-4; the D gene is possibly TRBD1 (6 bases). Between the trimmed V and J ends, which lost 2 bases and 2 bases, there was a span of 18 bases. The germline V gene encodes CDR1 SEHNR and CDR2 FQNEAQ (reference sequence). The CDR3 is 18 residues long. The CDR3 spells CASSLLSGLGATNEKLFF. CDR3 in DNA: TGTGCCAGCAGCTTATTATCGGGGTTGGGGGCGACTAATGAAAAACTGTTTTTT. Full variable domain (rest looked up from reference TRBV7-9 and TRBJ1-4): DTGVSQNPRHKITKRGQNVTFRCDPISEHNRLYWYRQTLGQGPEFLTYFQNEAQLEKSRLLSDRFSAERPKGSFSTLEIQRTEQGDSAMYLCASSLLSGLGATNEKLFFGSGTQLSVL.

About this clone itself: At the DNA level, this CDR3 is encoded by other sequences in the same sample as well. The CDR3 spells CASSSLAGSTQYF. For the CDR3, the DNA is TGTGCCAGCAGCTCATTAGCGGGGTCTACGCAGTATTTT. The V call is TRBV7-3, the J call TRBJ2-3; 8 bases fit TRBD2. V dropped 4 bases and J dropped 8; count of bases not matched to a gene: 5. This CDR3 is built from 13 residues. Germline V lookup: CDR1 SGHTA, CDR2 FQGTGA.

The J gene is TRBJ1-2, the V gene TRBV11-3; D gene unclear. Germline CDR1 reads SGHNT; CDR2 reads YENEEA. This CDR3 is built from 13 residues. V gave up 5 bases and J gave up 6 bases, with 13 bases separating them. Written as DNA, the CDR3 is TGTGCCAGCAGCCAATCCCCAGCGGATGGCTACACCTTC. This gives the protein CASSQSPADGYTF.

The CDR3 nucleotides are TGCGCCAGCACCACCTACAGCGGGAGGGGAGAGACCCAGTACTTC. This sequence encodes CASTTYSGRGETQYF. This sequence joins TRBV5-1 and TRBJ2-5, with 10 bases that match TRBD2. Germline CDR1 SGHRS, CDR2 YFSETQ. The junction had 9 bases not matched to a gene; V was cut back by 6 bases and J by 4 bases. CDR3 length: 15 residues.